This T cell receptor beta chain was sequenced for a study of blood T cell repertoires in COVID-19. Study summary: Samples representing acute and convalescent COVID-19 were sourced from the United States, Italy and Spain. T cells, B-cell-depleted T cells, or PBMCs provided the cDNA or gDNA that served as material.

This CDR3 contains 13 residues. J was trimmed by 4 bases and V by 5 bases; bases with no gene match: 1. CDR1 is LNHDA and CDR2 is SQIVND in the germline V gene (reference sequence). In the study's own analysis: Researchers report that nucleated cell counts were estimated from reference gene primer amplification. Sequencing used immunoSEQ multiplex PCR; TCRdb keeps in-frame clones, though not all of them. The V and J calls and the clone size are those of that table, but D and trimming were determined from the DNA. Of some 380,000 clones in the sample, 81% are singletons; the top ten hold roughly 1.2%.

The sequence derives from a human donor with acute or convalescent COVID-19. The donor label of this sample is uncertain. Material for sequencing was peripheral blood. The chain has TRBV19 and TRBJ1-2, with 10 bases that match TRBD1. Here the CDR3 reads CASSRTGGYGYTF. CDR3 sequence (DNA): TGTGCCAGTAGTCGGACAGGGGGCTATGGCTACACCTTC.